Detailed here is one T cell receptor (beta chain). The data are from a study of blood T cell repertoires in COVID-19. The data were produced by immunoSEQ multiplex PCR, yet TCRdb's version contains in-frame clones alone and is incomplete. This sample has under 150,000 clones; 85% to 90% occur once, and the top ten carry around 9.9%. There are 14 residues in the CDR3. The V gene's germline CDR1 is KGHSH and CDR2 LQKENI. J lost 4 bases, V lost 5 bases, and 5 bases had no gene match. The source material was peripheral blood. The chain employs TRBV18 and TRBJ1-1, with 9 bases identical to TRBD1. This TCR was recovered from a man older than 75 with acute or convalescent COVID-19. The CDR3 region has the DNA TGTGCCAGCTCATCGATGGACAGGGGCACTGAAGCTTTCTTT. This codes for CASSSMDRGTEAFF.